Below, 16 T cell receptor beta chains from the same sample are listed, as sequenced in a study of T cell clusters in autoimmune cytopenias. TRB was amplified from approximately 250 ng of peripheral blood genomic DNA per sample. TRB rearrangements were amplified by touch-down multiplex PCR with mixed TRB-A/B primers. TCRdb re-called the multiplex PCR reads; one entry per CDR3 protein, DNA not given. The sample data list about 2,000 distinct CDR3 sequences. These records were also assigned to another study, of T cell repertoires in aging, cancer and after chemotherapy.

Sample: peripheral blood. These receptors all stem from a human donor in good health.

By frequency, this clonotype is large. This chain joins TRBV6-2 or TRBV6-3 and TRBJ2-6. The CDR3 totals 17 residues. CDR1 and CDR2 (germline): MNHEY, SVGEGT. The CDR3 region is CASSYAGRVGGANVLTF.

This clonotype registers large by frequency. The chain carries TRBV27 and TRBJ2-3. The CDR3 extends over 13 amino acids. The germline V gene encodes CDR1 MNHEY and CDR2 SMNVEV (reference sequence). The CDR3 protein is CASSGVALDTQYF.

This chain links TRBV20-1 with TRBJ1-1. The CDR3 contains 14 residues. The germline gives CDR1 DFQATT, CDR2 SNEGSKA (reference sequence). The CDR3: CSARDGGLSLEAFF.

This clonotype registers medium-sized by frequency. The V and J genes are TRBV5-4 and TRBJ2-3; TCRdb outputs TRBD2, but without DNA this stays unchecked. The CDR3 covers 17 residues. In germline, CDR1 is SGHNT, CDR2 YYREEE (reference sequence). The chain's CDR3 is CASSPTALGRGTDTQYF.

This clonotype ranks as medium-sized in terms of frequency. The chain has TRBV20-1 and TRBJ2-5; TCRdb's D gene call, TRBD1, goes unchecked for lack of DNA. CDR3 length: 12 residues. Germline V CDR1 and CDR2: DFQATT, SNEGSKA (reference sequence). This chain's CDR3 is CSASGGQETQYF.

The chain carries TRBV5-4 and TRBJ2-5; as DNA is missing, the TRBD1 call by TCRdb cannot be tested. There are 15 residues in the CDR3. The germline V gene encodes CDR1 SGHNT and CDR2 YYREEE (reference sequence). CDR3 protein: CASSVRGQGGETQYF.

This clonotype counts as large by frequency. This chain uses TRBV5-6 with TRBJ2-1; TCRdb reports TRBD2, a call that lacks DNA to check it against. The CDR3 length is 16 residues. The germline V gene has CDR1 SGHDT and CDR2 YYEEEE. The CDR3 reads CASSPSGATNWHEQFF.

The V gene is TRBV6-2 or TRBV6-3, the J gene TRBJ1-1. The CDR3 is 14 residues long. Germline V gene lookup returns CDR1 MNHEY and CDR2 SVGEGT. CDR3 in amino acids: CDSSYWPGGTEAFF.

This clonotype is classed as medium-sized by frequency. The chain recombines TRBV19 with TRBJ2-7; the D call from TCRdb, TRBD1, cannot be confirmed without DNA. Germline V CDR1 and CDR2: LNHDA, SQIVND (reference sequence). The CDR3 is 14 amino acids. The CDR3 loop is CASQIGTGPYEQYF.

This clonotype is classed as large by frequency. The chain joins TRBV29-1 to TRBJ1-2. This CDR3 has 14 amino acids. Germline CDR1 and CDR2: SQVTM and ANQGSEA. The CDR3 region is CSSAAGDSNYGYTF. Looking up the rest from reference TRBV29-1 and TRBJ1-2 gives the full variable domain: SAVISQKPSRDICQRGTSLTIQCQVDSQVTMMFWYRQQPGQSLTLIATANQGSEATYESGFVIDKFPISRPNLTFSTLTVSNMSPEDSSIYLCSSAAGDSNYGYTFGSGTRLTVV.

This clonotype is large by frequency. The genes are TRBV6-1 and TRBJ2-3. This CDR3 comprises 11 residues. CDR1 and CDR2 (germline): MNHNS, SASEGT. CDR3 region: CATVQTDTQYF.

This clonotype is classed as medium-sized by frequency. This chain links TRBV30 with TRBJ1-4. Germline V gene sequence: CDR1 GTSNPN, CDR2 SVGIG (reference sequence). The CDR3 is made up of 12 amino acids. CDR3 in amino acids: CAWSVVGEKLFF.

This chain uses TRBV7-6 with TRBJ1-6; TCRdb returns TRBD1, unconfirmable since there is no DNA. Germline V gene sequence: CDR1 SGHVS, CDR2 FNYEAQ. This CDR3 spans 14 amino acids. Here the CDR3 reads CASSPGTGFSPLHF.

Its frequency marks this clonotype as large. V is TRBV6-5 and J is TRBJ2-6; TCRdb designates TRBD1, a call that cannot be tested without DNA. In germline, CDR1 is MNHEY, CDR2 SVGAGI. This CDR3 has 17 amino acids. The CDR3 region is CASSYSLPGAGANVLTF.

The V gene is TRBV6-2 or TRBV6-3, the J gene TRBJ2-5; checking the TCRdb D call of TRBD2 is not possible without DNA. The CDR3 runs to 14 residues. Germline V gene data show CDR1 as MNHEY and CDR2 as SVGEGT. CDR3 sequence reads: CASSYQSGGETQYF.

The chain employs TRBV20-1 and TRBJ2-3; TCRdb's assignment of TRBD1 cannot be checked, as there is no DNA. Per the germline V gene, CDR1 is DFQATT and CDR2 is SNEGSKA (reference sequence). This CDR3 has 14 amino acids. The CDR3 loop reads CSARRDRGQDTQYF.